The 8 T cell receptor beta chains presented below share a single source sample, sequenced in a study of blood T cell repertoires in COVID-19. The method was immunoSEQ multiplex PCR; TCRdb's version includes in-frame clones alone and lacks a portion of them. The sample has 180,000 or so clones, roughly four fifths seen once. What was sequenced was peripheral blood. Receptors originate from a human donor with acute or convalescent COVID-19. The donor label of this sample is uncertain.

This clone was seen once. V gene TRBV19 combines with J gene TRBJ2-1; 10 positions agree with TRBD1. V was clipped by 8 bases and J by 4 bases; unmatched bases: 11. The germline CDR1 and CDR2 sequences are LNHDA and SQIVND (reference sequence). The CDR3 is 16 amino acids. The CDR3 here is CASAGTGALRYNEQFF. The CDR3 bases are TGTGCCAGTGCCGGGACAGGGGCCTTGCGTTACAATGAGCAGTTCTTC.

The chain combines TRBV5-1 with TRBJ1-1; 11 positions agree with TRBD1. Germline assignment: CDR1 SGHRS and CDR2 YFSETQ. This CDR3 region has 15 residues. V lost 4 bases and J lost 4; bases outside the gene matches: 6. The CDR3 DNA reads TGCGCCAGCAGCGCCCATGGGACAGGGGGCACTGAAGCTTTCTTT. Translating it yields CASSAHGTGGTEAFF.

V is TRBV27 and J is TRBJ1-1, with 7 bases fitting TRBD1. Germline loops: CDR1 MNHEY, CDR2 SMNVEV (reference sequence). V lost 3 bases, J lost 3 bases, and 10 bases stayed unmatched. The CDR3 loop spans 16 amino acids. Written as DNA, the CDR3 is TGTGCCAGCAGTTTGCGAGGGGGCGCACGGGACACTGAAGCTTTCTTT. It is translated as CASSLRGGARDTEAFF.

The DNA for the CDR3 is TGTGCCAGCACGGGGCTAGCGGGAGTTAAAGATACGCAGTATTTT. This gives the protein CASTGLAGVKDTQYF. This rearrangement joins TRBV2 to TRBJ2-3, with TRBD2 matching over 10 bases. CDR1 SNHLY and CDR2 FYNNEI come from the germline V gene. The ends lost 7 bases at V and 5 bases at J; junction bases unmatched: 9. The CDR3 loop spans 15 amino acids.

This sequence joins TRBV14 and TRBJ1-1; no clear D gene. With 0 bases removed from V and 5 bases from J, the gap between germline ends came to 7 bases. This CDR3 spans 13 amino acids. CDR1 and CDR2 from the germline V gene are SGHDN and FVKESK. The CDR3 region has the DNA TGTGCCAGCAGCCAAGATCTTAGAACTGAAGCTTTCTTT. Translating gives CASSQDLRTEAFF.

The rearrangement links TRBV7-2 to TRBJ1-2; weak D call: TRBD1 (6 bases). V was pared by 2 bases and J by 6 bases, with 10 bases between. The CDR3 runs 13 residues. Germline V lookup: CDR1 SGHTA, CDR2 FQGNSA. The CDR3 loop is CASSLKTGNGYTF. The CDR3 bases are TGTGCCAGCAGCTTAAAGACAGGAAATGGCTACACCTTC.

This clone was picked up one time. This chain links TRBV5-1 with TRBJ2-5; D gene uncertain. Germline V lookup: CDR1 SGHRS, CDR2 YFSETQ. The CDR3 has 13 residues. Trimming pared 0 bases from V and 1 base from J, leaving 4 bases between. The chain's CDR3 is CASSLVAQETQYF. The CDR3 nucleotides are TGCGCCAGCAGCTTGGTAGCCCAAGAGACCCAGTACTTC. Using reference TRBV5-1 and TRBJ2-5 for the parts outside the CDR3, the full variable domain is KAGVTQTPRYLIKTRGQQVTLSCSPISGHRSVSWYQQTPGQGLQFLFEYFSETQRNKGNFPGRFSGRQFSNSRSEMNVSTLELGDSALYLCASSLVAQETQYFGPGTRLLVL.

This chain connects TRBV7-8 to TRBJ2-7, with TRBD1 as a possible D gene (6 bases). With 3 bases removed from V and 7 bases from J, the gap between germline ends came to 10 bases. Germline V lookup: CDR1 SGHVS, CDR2 FQNEAQ. The CDR3 runs to 12 residues. CDR3 protein: CASSFGQSEQYF. The CDR3 DNA reads as TGTGCCAGCAGCTTCGGACAGTCAGAGCAGTACTTC.